What follows are 4 T cell receptor beta chains derived from one specimen sequenced in a study of cytomegalovirus exposure and HLA in healthy donors. In the PCR, 60 Vbeta and 13 Jbeta primers were used. The method was immunoSEQ multiplex PCR; TCRdb's version includes in-frame clones alone and lacks a portion of them. The sample has around 99,000 clones; around three quarters are singletons. Sequencing was performed on PBMCs. Receptors originate from a male donor in good health and CMV-seronegative.

V gene TRBV5-4 combines with J gene TRBJ1-2; tentative D call: TRBD1 (5 bases). Germline V CDR1 and CDR2: SGHNT, YYREEE (reference sequence). V dropped 4 bases and J dropped 7 bases, with 14 bases sitting between them. The CDR3 is made up of 13 amino acids. CDR3 sequence: CASSPEGAFGYTF. The CDR3 region has the DNA TGTGCCAGCAGCCCGGAAGGGGCGTTTGGCTACACCTTC.

This clone was picked up one time. V gene TRBV6-5 combines with J gene TRBJ2-7, with 10 bases identical to TRBD2. This CDR3 spans 15 amino acids. In germline, CDR1 is MNHEY, CDR2 SVGAGI. V trimming: 4 bases; J trimming: 3 bases; junction bases outside the gene matches: 6. The CDR3 region has the DNA TGTGCCAGCAGTTTCGGACTAGCGGACTACTACGAGCAGTACTTC. Amino acids: CASSFGLADYYEQYF.

This clone was detected only a few times. The rearrangement links TRBV30 to TRBJ2-5; D is perhaps TRBD2 (5 bases). The DNA end lines up better with TRBJ2-7; the J call may be wrong. CDR1 GTSNPN and CDR2 SVGIG come from the germline V gene (reference sequence). CDR3 length: 14 amino acids. Here the CDR3 DNA reads TGTGCCTGGAGTGTAGGTAGCGCTGCCCACGAGCAGTACTTC. Its protein is CAWSVGSAAHEQYF.

This chain joins TRBV11-1 and TRBJ2-5, with a tentative D call TRBD2 (6 bases). The germline V and J ends were trimmed by 1 base and 4 bases, with 13 bases remaining between them. The CDR3 consists of 15 residues. Germline-derived CDR1 and CDR2 are SGHAT and FQDESV (reference sequence). DNA for the CDR3: TGTGCCAGCAGCTTAGAATCTGGAGCGGGAGAGACCCAGTACTTC. Protein: CASSLESGAGETQYF.